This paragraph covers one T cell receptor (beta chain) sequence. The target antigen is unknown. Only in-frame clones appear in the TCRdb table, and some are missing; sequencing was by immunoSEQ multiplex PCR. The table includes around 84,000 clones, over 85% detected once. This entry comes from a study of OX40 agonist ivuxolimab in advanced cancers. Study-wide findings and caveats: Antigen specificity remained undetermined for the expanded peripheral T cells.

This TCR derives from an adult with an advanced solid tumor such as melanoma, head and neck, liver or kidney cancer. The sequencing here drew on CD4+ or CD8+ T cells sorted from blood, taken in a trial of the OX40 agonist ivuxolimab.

CDR3 amino acids: CASSLSGGSGYTF. CDR3 bases: TGTGCCAGCAGTTTATCTGGGGGCAGTGGCTACACCTTC. This sequence joins TRBV27 and TRBJ1-2, with D tentatively TRBD1 (6 bases). CDR3 size: 13 residues. Between the trimmed V and J ends, which lost 0 bases and 7 bases, there was a span of 9 bases. CDR1 and CDR2 from the germline V gene are MNHEY and SMNVEV (reference sequence).